The T cell receptor (beta chain) under discussion was sequenced for a study of CD8 T cells in ankylosing spondylitis. Using its own MiXCR run on the 5' RACE reads, TCRdb lists one record per CDR3 protein. There are about 360,000 distinct CDR3 sequences in the sample; 20% to 25% occur only once, and about an eighth lies in the top ten. The V gene lost 0 bases and the J gene lost 0 bases, with 8 bases spanning the gap. CDR1 is SGDLS, CDR2 YYNGEE, per germline. The CDR3 runs 15 residues. The sequenced sample was blood, either unsorted or a sorted T cell fraction (not recorded which). This clonotype was sampled from a male donor with ankylosing spondylitis or in good health (not recorded which). J is TRBJ2-3 and V is TRBV9; D may be TRBD1 (6 bases). CDR3 bases: TGTGCCAGCAGCGTAGTGGGGGCCAGCACAGATACGCAGTATTTT. This sequence encodes CASSVVGASTDTQYF.